The table lists the clone carrying this T cell receptor beta chain with many counts. Its antigen is not known. TCR beta VDJ and CDR3 profiling used genomic DNA as template. TCRdb processed the reads anew with MiXCR; each CDR3 protein has one entry. The sample has under 250,000 distinct CDR3 sequences; almost 35% are singletons. The data originate from a study of CD8+CD57+ T cells in acquired aplastic anemia. Study-level information: CD4+ and CD8+ cells, once sorted, gave DNA averaging 3.2 ug. Findings of the study overall: No significant difference in CD8+ Simpson's diversity was found between patients and controls.

The germline gives CDR1 MGHRA, CDR2 YSYEKL. V dropped 2 bases and J dropped 10; count of bases not matched to a gene: 13. This CDR3 is built from 15 residues. The chain has TRBV4-1 and TRBJ1-2, with TRBD1 matching over 7 bases. The receptor's source is a human donor in good health, serving as a control. Sequencing input: sorted CD4+, CD8+, or CD8+CD57+ T cells (not recorded which) from PBMCs. The DNA for the CDR3 is TGCGCCAGCAGCCAACCTACTGCGGGGACAGCCCCCTACACCTTC. Translated: CASSQPTAGTAPYTF.